This T cell receptor (beta chain) originates from a study of Tregs in tolerant kidney transplant recipients (dated by TCRdb to about 2019). About the full investigation: Before combined kidney and bone marrow transplantation, this study identified donor-specific regulatory T cells using TCRbeta sequencing and then followed those same cells after transplant.

The meaning of the sample's time point label: 6 months after combined kidney and bone marrow transplant. Related donors were used in the transplants with nonmyeloablative bone marrow transplantation, and mixed chimerism was transient in the human trials. Thawed PBMCs were FACS-sorted into unstimulated Tregs (CD4+CD25+CD127-), CD4+ non-Tregs (CD4+CD25-), CD4 cells and CD8 cells. A few combined kidney and bone marrow transplant recipients from the ITN036ST trial were included as patients, and samples were available only from these trial subjects. Healthy control blood was processed by Ficoll density gradient to PBMCs and cryopreserved; patient PBMCs were collected before and after transplant. In the case of this clone: The antigen it binds to is not known. Per-base quality was not reported, and no clone a single base away is much larger than it.

For TCRbeta CDR3 sequencing, genomic DNA was extracted from sorted cells using the QIAGEN DNeasy Blood and Tissue Kit. Through immunoSEQ, high-throughput TCRbeta CDR3 sequencing was done commercially, including PCR amplification with internal controls and bias correction. The original pipeline was this. Unique productive TCRbeta sequences were defined by CDR3 nucleotide sequence where primers matched, and otherwise by CDR3 amino acid sequence together with Vbeta and Jbeta genes. To correct for sorting error, sequences found in more than one sorted population at a frequency ratio of 2:1 or less were discarded, and the remaining shared sequences were assigned to the population with the higher frequency. Sequences were defined as donor-reactive when expanded at least 5-fold in CFSE-low cells versus unstimulated cells and present at a frequency of at least 0.01% in CFSE-low cells. Repertoire divergence was quantified by Jensen-Shannon divergence calculated from the top 100 TCRbeta sequences ranked by frequency. For any sample with multiple sequencing runs, sorting error was corrected in each run separately before the runs were pooled. TCRdb re-hosts the immuneACCESS table, in-frame sequences only. Its copies lack some clones; in the studies checked, an unresolved V gene accounts for under half of them, and the cause for the rest is not known. V and J calls and clone size are as listed in that table; D and trimming were resolved from the DNA. The sample has tens of thousands of clones on record, around 87% of them singletons. The ten largest make up about 3.8% of the sample.

What the work shows at the level of the full study, not this receptor alone: The study was limited by small patient numbers, and the findings need validation in larger populations and under other immunosuppression protocols. Donor-specific Treg expansion exceeded global Treg expansion in tolerant patients, suggesting antigen-driven rather than nonspecific expansion. PCR primers changed over time for some patients, so nucleotide-level comparison across those patients' samples was not possible. Biological reproducibility was not directly assessed, although technical replication error appeared to be minimal. Expanding Tregs with activated donor B cells appeared to identify the most biologically relevant and donor-specific TCRbeta repertoire.

CDR1 and CDR2, looked up from the germline V gene (reference sequence), are MNHNY and SVGAGI. The CDR3 numbers 14 residues from cysteine through phenylalanine. Here the CDR3 DNA is all that survives: 42 bases in frame from base 1. The trim is 6 bases for V and 10 bases for J, with a gap of 16 bases between the germline ends. The clonotype comes from a human patient who received a combined kidney and bone marrow transplant. After a transplant, certain T cells may trace back to the graft donor. Sample: CD4+ T cells from blood (PBMCs), taken 6 months after the transplant. The chain was built from TRBV6-6 and TRBJ1-6; tentative D gene TRBD1, with 5 bases matching. The DNA reads as follows: TGTGCCAGCAGCTCGACAGTTTTCGGATCACCCCTCCACTTT. It specifies CASSSTVFGSPLHF.